This T cell receptor beta chain was sequenced during a study of T cells in Graves' hyperthyroidism and ophthalmopathy. Points on this clonotype: Antigen: not known.

Amplification yielded TCR beta CDR3 regions, with RNA transcripts as the source. The study used the HTBI primer set for a first-round RT-PCR of the TCR CDR3. TCRdb used MiXCR to reprocess the multiplex PCR reads, holding one entry per CDR3 protein. The sample includes a few hundred thousand distinct CDR3 sequences, about 15% of them seen just once. After removal of 0 bases from V and 6 bases from J, the junction contained 6 bases not matched to a gene. Germline lookup yields CDR1 WNHNN and CDR2 SYGVQD (reference sequence). This CDR3 spans 15 amino acids. Study-wide findings and caveats: Ophthalmopathy onset followed model prediction by a median approximately 5.9 months.

Hyperthyroidism in the patients, aged 18 to 65, was newly diagnosed and under 2 months in duration. Clinical symptoms, serum thyroxine, TRAb, thyroid ultrasound and orbital computed tomography established diagnosis. Extraction of PBMCs used 7.5 to 10 ml of fresh peripheral blood. The TCR originated in a woman in her twenties or thirties with Graves' hyperthyroidism. V and J are TRBV10-1 and TRBJ1-2, with TRBD1 identical over 8 bases. Sequencing was carried out using blood. CDR3 in DNA: TGCGCCAGCAGTGAGTCGCGGACAGGGTATGATGGCTACACCTTC. It is translated as CASSESRTGYDGYTF.